Detailed here is one T cell receptor (beta chain). The sample comes from a study of T cell changes during pregnancy in multiple sclerosis. Germline CDR1 GTSNPN, CDR2 SVGIG (reference sequence). The V segment lost 0 bases and the J segment 7 bases; nucleotides outside the gene matches: 4. CDR3 length: 13 residues. Assay used: immunoSEQ multiplex PCR; TCRdb lists only in-frame clones, some missing. The repertoire holds about 77,000 clones, with about 88% as singletons. The TCR originated in a female donor with multiple sclerosis, enrolled in a pregnancy study. The rearrangement uses TRBV30 and TRBJ2-3; 7 positions match TRBD2. Here the sequenced sample was peripheral blood, taken before pregnancy. The DNA for the CDR3 is TGTGCCTGGAGTGTTAGCGGGCGGAATACGCAGTATTTT. It translates to CAWSVSGRNTQYF. The variable domain in full, completed from reference TRBV30 and TRBJ2-3, reads SQTIHQWPATLVQPVGSPLSLECTVEGTSNPNLYWYRQAAGRGLQLLFYSVGIGQISSEVPQNLSASRPQDRQFILSSKKLLLSDSGFYLCAWSVSGRNTQYFGPGTRLTVL.